One and the same sample provided the 15 T cell receptor beta chains below, sequenced in a study of monozygotic twins with inflammatory bowel disease. No DNA is given; TCRdb re-called the 5' RACE reads and lists each CDR3 protein once. The repertoire table contains 300,000 to 400,000 distinct CDR3 sequences. The sample consisted of blood. The receptors originated from a human donor with ulcerative colitis or Crohn's disease, or a healthy co-twin of an affected twin (not recorded which).

The genes are TRBV4-2 and TRBJ1-4; with no DNA, the TCRdb D assignment of TRBD1 cannot be verified. This CDR3 contains 17 residues. Per germline, CDR1 LGHNA and CDR2 YNFKEQ. The CDR3 loop is CASSQVSSAEQNEKLFF.

J is TRBJ1-6 and V is TRBV7-8. The germline V gene encodes CDR1 SGHVS and CDR2 FQNEAQ. The CDR3 contains 16 residues. CDR3 in amino acids: CASSYIESSYNSPLHF.

The chain uses TRBV12-3 or TRBV12-4 and TRBJ2-7; the D call of TRBD2 rests on TCRdb alone, since no DNA is present to check it. CDR3 size: 14 residues. CDR3 in amino acids: CASSLGARTNEQYF.

The chain combines TRBV7-2 with TRBJ1-2. Germline V gene data show CDR1 as SGHTA and CDR2 as FQGNSA. This CDR3 has 15 residues. CDR3 loop: CASCPVATPPYGYTF.

The chain uses TRBV5-1 and TRBJ2-1; TCRdb proposes TRBD1, but this gene call is untestable without DNA. The germline V gene encodes CDR1 SGHRS and CDR2 YFSETQ. The CDR3 totals 14 residues. The CDR3 reads CASSLPGTPDEQFF. The full variable domain, in which reference TRBV5-1 and TRBJ2-1 provide the parts outside the CDR3, is KAGVTQTPRYLIKTRGQQVTLSCSPISGHRSVSWYQQTPGQGLQFLFEYFSETQRNKGNFPGRFSGRQFSNSRSEMNVSTLELGDSALYLCASSLPGTPDEQFFGPGTRLTVL.

The V call is TRBV4-3, the J call TRBJ2-1; lacking DNA, the TRBD1 call made by TCRdb goes unchecked. From germline, CDR1 is LGHNA and CDR2 YSLEER. This CDR3 has 16 residues. CDR3 loop: CASSQIPGQGGDEQFF.

The CDR3 protein is CASSQTNIEQFF. The chain is built from TRBV3-1 and TRBJ2-1. Germline lookup yields CDR1 LGHDT and CDR2 YNNKEL (reference sequence). The CDR3 runs to 12 residues.

V gene TRBV24-1 combines with J gene TRBJ2-2; there is no DNA to check the TCRdb D call of TRBD1. The CDR3 extends over 16 amino acids. Germline CDR1 and CDR2: KGHDR and SFDVKD. CDR3 residues: CATSAPGRAVTGELFF.

V is TRBV4-1 and J is TRBJ1-2. This CDR3 is built from 13 residues. Germline V CDR1 and CDR2: MGHRA, YSYEKL. The CDR3 reads CASSQSGNYGYTF.

The V call is TRBV27, the J call TRBJ2-1; TCRdb designates TRBD1, a call that cannot be tested without DNA. Looked up from germline, CDR1 is MNHEY and CDR2 is SMNVEV (reference sequence). The CDR3 is made up of 17 amino acids. CDR3 in amino acids: CASSPSPLRDRAHEQFF.

The rearrangement joins TRBV4-3 to TRBJ2-7; TCRdb calls TRBD2, which cannot be checked without DNA. Germline CDR1 is LGHNA and CDR2 is YSLEER. There are 16 residues in the CDR3. The CDR3 sequence is CASSPGGLGLSYEQYF.

This rearrangement joins TRBV12-3 or TRBV12-4 to TRBJ1-1; TCRdb designates TRBD1, a call that cannot be tested without DNA. CDR3 length: 15 amino acids. CDR3 sequence: CASRERTGLNTEAFF.

The rearrangement links TRBV5-6 to TRBJ1-5. Germline assignment: CDR1 SGHDT and CDR2 YYEEEE. The CDR3 contains 14 residues. The CDR3 reads CASSLGGRNQPQHF. Based on the CDR3 plus reference TRBV5-6 and TRBJ1-5, the full variable domain is DAGVTQSPTHLIKTRGQQVTLRCSPKSGHDTVSWYQQALGQGPQFIFQYYEEEERQRGNFPDRFSGHQFPNYSSELNVNALLLGDSALYLCASSLGGRNQPQHFGDGTRLSIL.

The gene calls are TRBV27 and TRBJ2-7; the D gene TCRdb calls, TRBD2, cannot be checked with no DNA. This CDR3 is built from 14 residues. Germline CDR1 reads MNHEY; CDR2 reads SMNVEV (reference sequence). The CDR3: CATSRYSGGAEQYF.

V and J are TRBV12-3 or TRBV12-4 and TRBJ2-7; without DNA, the TCRdb call of TRBD1 cannot be checked. The CDR3 totals 14 residues. The CDR3 sequence is CASSDTGTTYEQYF.